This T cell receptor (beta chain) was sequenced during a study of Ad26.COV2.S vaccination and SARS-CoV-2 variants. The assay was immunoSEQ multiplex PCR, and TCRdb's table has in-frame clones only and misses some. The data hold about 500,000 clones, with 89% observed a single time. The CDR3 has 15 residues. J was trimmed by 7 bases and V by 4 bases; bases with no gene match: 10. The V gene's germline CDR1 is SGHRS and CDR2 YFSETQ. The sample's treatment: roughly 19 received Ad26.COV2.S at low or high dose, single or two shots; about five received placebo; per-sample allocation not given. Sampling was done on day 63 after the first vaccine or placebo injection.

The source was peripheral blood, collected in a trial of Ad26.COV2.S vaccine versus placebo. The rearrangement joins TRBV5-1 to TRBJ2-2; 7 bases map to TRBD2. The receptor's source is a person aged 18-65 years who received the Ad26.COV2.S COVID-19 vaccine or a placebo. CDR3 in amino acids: CASSGVAGVSGELFF. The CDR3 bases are TGCGCCAGCAGCGGGGTGGCGGGAGTCAGCGGGGAGCTGTTTTTT. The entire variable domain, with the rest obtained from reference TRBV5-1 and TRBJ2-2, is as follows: KAGVTQTPRYLIKTRGQQVTLSCSPISGHRSVSWYQQTPGQGLQFLFEYFSETQRNKGNFPGRFSGRQFSNSRSEMNVSTLELGDSALYLCASSGVAGVSGELFFGEGSRLTVL.